The text below deals with one T cell receptor beta chain. This entry belongs to a study of T cell changes during pregnancy in multiple sclerosis. Sequencing was performed with immunoSEQ multiplex PCR; in TCRdb, only in-frame clones are kept and a portion is missing. The sample consists of about 33,000 clones, about 90% of them appearing once. Sample: CD4+ T cells from peripheral blood mononuclear cells, taken in the third trimester of pregnancy. This receptor was obtained from a female donor in good health, enrolled as a control in a pregnancy study.

Written as DNA, the CDR3 is TGTGCCAGCAGTGGGGACAGCCGAAGCTCCTACGAGCAGTACTTC. It encodes CASSGDSRSSYEQYF. The gene calls are TRBV5-5 and TRBJ2-7; 7 positions agree with TRBD1. Germline V gene sequence: CDR1 SGHKS, CDR2 YYEKEE (reference sequence). This CDR3 is built from 15 residues. V dropped 5 bases and J dropped 0; count of bases not matched to a gene: 8.